The clone carrying this TCR beta chain was seen a single time. Its antigen remains unknown. Other nucleotide sequences in the sample specify the same CDR3. The assay was immunoSEQ multiplex PCR, and TCRdb's table has in-frame clones only and misses some. The sample includes under 250,000 clones, 85% to 95% seen only once; the top ten take approximately 1%. Germline loops: CDR1 GTSNPN, CDR2 SVGIG (reference sequence). Deletions cut 0 bases from V and 4 bases from J, with 7 bases between. CDR3 length: 13 residues. This sample is drawn from a study of T cell responses to AZD1222 COVID-19 vaccine. Findings and caveats of the study: Spike-specific TCR breadth and depth were elevated following two AZD1222 doses. Only a handful of AZD1222 recipients, more than 5 in all, had baseline seropositivity. White British ancestry dominated among donors, who included more females, and clonal diversity was possibly underestimated.

This specimen consisted of peripheral blood, obtained on day 0 of MenACWY control vaccination. The origin of this receptor is an adult in good health. V is TRBV30 and J is TRBJ1-5; D call uncertain. This CDR3 is CAWSVRGNQPQHF. Written as DNA, the CDR3 is TGTGCCTGGAGTGTACGTGGGAATCAGCCCCAGCATTTT.